The 11 T cell receptor beta chains given below trace back to one sample, sequenced in a study of blood T cell repertoires in COVID-19 (dated by TCRdb to 2019 to 2021). The method was the immunoSEQ multiplex PCR assay. In its TCRdb copy, this immuneACCESS table keeps in-frame sequences only and misses some clones. Where compared with another copy, unresolved V genes explain less than half of these, and the others have no known cause. For this sample there are under 250,000 clones; more than 70% appear just once. The top ten constitute roughly 8.7% of the sample. The source material was peripheral blood. The receptors come from a man aged 35 to 55 with active or convalescent COVID-19.

V is TRBV7-9 and J is TRBJ1-2, with D uncertain. The CDR3 has 12 residues. Per germline, CDR1 SEHNR and CDR2 FQNEAQ (reference sequence). V was shortened by 0 bases and J by 4 bases, with 3 bases between the two germline ends. Here the CDR3 reads CASSLASYGYTF. The CDR3 coding sequence is TGTGCCAGCAGCTTAGCCAGCTATGGCTACACCTTC.

The chain joins TRBV5-1 to TRBJ1-1, with D unclear. This CDR3 region has 13 residues. The germline CDR1 and CDR2 sequences are SGHRS and YFSETQ. Trimming cost V 1 base and J 1 base, with 5 bases left between them. The CDR3 loop is CASSLTANTEAFF. CDR3 sequence (DNA): TGCGCCAGCAGCTTGACAGCGAACACTGAAGCTTTCTTT.

The chain carries TRBV14 and TRBJ1-4; D unresolved. The germline V gene encodes CDR1 SGHDN and CDR2 FVKESK. The CDR3 runs to 14 residues. The ends were cut back, 4 bases at V and 4 bases at J, with 10 bases in the middle. The chain's CDR3 is CASSPQSLNEKLFF. DNA for the CDR3: TGTGCCAGCAGCCCTCAGTCCCTTAATGAAAAACTGTTTTTT. The whole variable domain, remainder taken from reference TRBV14 and TRBJ1-4, is EAGVTQFPSHSVIEKGQTVTLRCDPISGHDNLYWYRRVMGKEIKFLLHFVKESKQDESGMPNNRFLAERTGGTYSTLKVQPAELEDSGVYFCASSPQSLNEKLFFGSGTQLSVL.

This chain connects TRBV6-5 to TRBJ1-3; D is ambiguous. Germline values: CDR1 MNHEY, CDR2 SVGAGI. This CDR3 has 16 amino acids. V was shortened by 0 bases and J by 2 bases, with 11 bases between the two germline ends. The CDR3 region has the DNA TGTGCCAGCAGTTACTCGTCCGGGTTTGCTGGAAACACCATATATTTT. It codes for CASSYSSGFAGNTIYF.

This clone was seen more than once but under ten times. The chain uses TRBV5-4 and TRBJ2-7; a weak D match, TRBD2 (6 bases). The CDR3 has 13 amino acids. V lost 2 bases and J lost 6, with 12 bases in between. Per the germline V gene, CDR1 is SGHNT and CDR2 is YYREEE (reference sequence). CDR3 residues: CASSFNTEGEQYF. The CDR3 nucleotides read TGTGCCAGCAGCTTCAACACGGAGGGCGAGCAGTACTTC.

J is TRBJ1-3 and V is TRBV10-2; 8 bases map to TRBD1. Germline-derived CDR1 and CDR2 are WSHSY and SAAADI. Losses at the gene ends were 5 bases for V and 2 bases for J; bases not matched to a gene: 2. The CDR3 has 14 amino acids. CDR3 DNA: TGCGCCAGCAGTTCGACAGGGGCTGGAAACACCATATATTTT. Its translation: CASSSTGAGNTIYF.

The J gene is TRBJ1-1, the V gene TRBV7-6; D is undetermined. Germline CDR1 is SGHVS and CDR2 is FNYEAQ. V lost 5 bases and J 4 bases, leaving 14 bases between the germline ends. The CDR3 is 14 residues long. This chain's CDR3 is CASSPQLSGTEAFF. In DNA, the CDR3 is TGTGCCAGCAGCCCACAACTTAGCGGCACTGAAGCTTTCTTT.

The CDR3: CASNKEYGETQYF. The CDR3 nucleotides are TGTGCCAGCAATAAGGAGTATGGAGAGACCCAGTACTTC. J is TRBJ2-5 and V is TRBV11-2; D remains unclear. This CDR3 comprises 13 residues. Germline V lookup: CDR1 SGHAT, CDR2 FQNNGV. The V end was cut by 7 bases, the J end by 4 bases, with 13 bases between.

This chain joins TRBV30 and TRBJ2-3; TRBD2 agrees at 11 bases. V lost 3 bases to trimming and J lost 8 bases; unmatched junction nucleotides: 10. Germline lookup yields CDR1 GTSNPN and CDR2 SVGIG (reference sequence). The CDR3 sequence is 15 residues long. CDR3 in DNA: TGTGCCTGGAGGGATAGCGGGGGGGCTGTCGGTACGCAGTATTTT. Protein sequence: CAWRDSGGAVGTQYF.

The chain uses TRBV14 and TRBJ1-3; D not resolved. The CDR3 has 16 residues. From germline, CDR1 is SGHDN and CDR2 FVKESK. The V end was cut by 6 bases, the J end by 1 base, with 16 bases between. CDR3 DNA: TGTGCCAGCAGTCAGGCACCGCTACGTTCTGGAAACACCATATATTTT. This encodes CASSQAPLRSGNTIYF.

The J gene is TRBJ1-1, the V gene TRBV13, with 8 bases lining up with TRBD1. V shed 2 bases and J 2 bases; nucleotides not matched to a gene: 7. This CDR3 comprises 16 residues. Germline CDR1 PRHDT, CDR2 FYEKMQ (reference sequence). The CDR3 DNA is TGTGCCAGCAGCTTACTGCAGGGGGCCAAAAACACTGAAGCTTTCTTT. This codes for CASSLLQGAKNTEAFF.